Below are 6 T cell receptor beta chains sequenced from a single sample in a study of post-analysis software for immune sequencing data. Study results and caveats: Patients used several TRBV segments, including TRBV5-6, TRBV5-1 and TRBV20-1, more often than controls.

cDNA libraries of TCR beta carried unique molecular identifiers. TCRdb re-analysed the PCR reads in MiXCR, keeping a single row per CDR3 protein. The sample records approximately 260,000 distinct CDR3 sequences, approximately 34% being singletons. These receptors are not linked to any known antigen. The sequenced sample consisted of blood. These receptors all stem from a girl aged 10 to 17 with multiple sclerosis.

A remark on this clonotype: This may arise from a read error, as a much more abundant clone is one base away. CDR3: CAWQTAVSYNEQFF. The CDR3 DNA is TGTGCCTGGCAGACGGCAGTCTCCTACAATGAGCAGTTCTTC. The rearrangement links TRBV2 to TRBJ2-1; unclear D gene. The CDR3 sequence is 14 residues long. Per germline, CDR1 SNHLY and CDR2 FYNNEI. Trimming left V 11 bases short and J 0 bases short, with 14 bases between.

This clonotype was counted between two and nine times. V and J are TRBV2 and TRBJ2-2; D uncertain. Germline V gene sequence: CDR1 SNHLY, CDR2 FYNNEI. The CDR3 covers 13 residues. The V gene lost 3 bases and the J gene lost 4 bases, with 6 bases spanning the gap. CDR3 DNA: TGTGCCAGCAGTGAGGCGGCCACCGGGGAGCTGTTTTTT. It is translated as CASSEAATGELFF.

The CDR3 sequence: CASTGRGQAAGELFF. CDR3 bases: TGTGCCAGCACCGGCAGGGGGCAGGCGGCCGGGGAGCTGTTTTTT. The chain combines TRBV25-1 with TRBJ2-2, with TRBD1 identical over 8 bases. The J segment lost 6 bases and the V segment lost 7 bases, leaving 10 bases of the junction unmatched. CDR3 length equals 15 residues. Germline V gives CDR1 MGHDK, CDR2 SYGVNS.

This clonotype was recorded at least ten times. CDR3: CASSIPERRVLYTF. The CDR3 DNA is TGTGCCAGCAGTATACCCGAAAGACGAGTCTTATACACCTTC. V usage is TRBV6-2 or TRBV6-3 and J usage is TRBJ1-2; D is unclear. Looked up from germline, CDR1 is MNHEY and CDR2 is SVGEGT. Trimming removed 5 bases from V and 11 bases from J, with 21 bases in between. This CDR3 has 14 amino acids.

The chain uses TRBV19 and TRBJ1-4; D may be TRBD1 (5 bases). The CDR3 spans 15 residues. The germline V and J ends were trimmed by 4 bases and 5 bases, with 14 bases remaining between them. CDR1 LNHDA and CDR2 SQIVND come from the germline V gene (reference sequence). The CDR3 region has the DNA TGTGCCAGTAGTACACTGACAGCCAGCAATGAAAAACTGTTTTTT. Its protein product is CASSTLTASNEKLFF.

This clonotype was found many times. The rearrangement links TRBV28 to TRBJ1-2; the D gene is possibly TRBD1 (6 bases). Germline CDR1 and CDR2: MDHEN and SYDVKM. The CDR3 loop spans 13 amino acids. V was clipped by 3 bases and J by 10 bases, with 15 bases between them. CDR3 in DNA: TGTGCCAGCAGTTTCTCGGCAGGGGATGACTACACCTTC. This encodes CASSFSAGDDYTF.